This entry features one T cell receptor beta chain sequence. There are 16 residues in the CDR3. Germline V gene lookup returns CDR1 SGDLS and CDR2 YYNGEE. V lost 3 bases and J 5 bases, leaving 20 bases between the germline ends. The record originates from a study of Ad26.COV2.S vaccination and SARS-CoV-2 variants. Treatment specified: 19 received Ad26.COV2.S at low or high dose, single or two shots; several received placebo; per-sample allocation not given. Vaccine and placebo recipients were sampled on day 63 after the first injection. The data were produced by immunoSEQ multiplex PCR, yet TCRdb's version contains in-frame clones alone and is incomplete. The sample includes roughly 420,000 clones, 88% of them seen just once.

The chain carries TRBV9 and TRBJ2-5; D tentatively fits TRBD1 or TRBD2 (6 bases each). The clonotype comes from a person between 18 and 59 years old who received the Ad26.COV2.S COVID-19 vaccine or a placebo. The sample here was peripheral blood, taken in a trial of Ad26.COV2.S vaccine versus placebo. The CDR3 reads CASSAPRHGGVETQYF. For the CDR3, the DNA is TGTGCCAGCAGCGCGCCACGCCACGGGGGCGTCGAGACCCAGTACTTC.